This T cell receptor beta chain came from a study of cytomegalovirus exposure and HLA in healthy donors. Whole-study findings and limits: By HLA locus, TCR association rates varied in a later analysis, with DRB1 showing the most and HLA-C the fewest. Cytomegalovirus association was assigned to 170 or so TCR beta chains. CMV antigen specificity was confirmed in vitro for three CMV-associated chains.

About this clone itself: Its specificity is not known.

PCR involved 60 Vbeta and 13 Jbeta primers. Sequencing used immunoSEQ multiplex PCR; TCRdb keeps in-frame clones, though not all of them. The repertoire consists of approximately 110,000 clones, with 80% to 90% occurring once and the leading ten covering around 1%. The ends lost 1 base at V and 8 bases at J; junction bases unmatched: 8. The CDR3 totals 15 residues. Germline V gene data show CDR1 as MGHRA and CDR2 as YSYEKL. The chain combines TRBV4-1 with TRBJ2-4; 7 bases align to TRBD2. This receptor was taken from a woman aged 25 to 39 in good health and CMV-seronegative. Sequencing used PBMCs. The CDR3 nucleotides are TGCGCCAGCAGCCAAGTGGGCGGGAGTACGGACATTCAGTACTTC. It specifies CASSQVGGSTDIQYF.